A selection of T cell receptor beta chains follows, all from one sample in a study of blood T cell repertoires in COVID-19. Libraries were prepared by immunoSEQ multiplex PCR; TCRdb keeps only in-frame clonotypes and omits some of them. The table includes fewer than 35,000 clones, 65% to 90% detected once. Sequencing input: peripheral blood. The receptors originated from a man older than 75 with active COVID-19. The CDR3 runs from the conserved cysteine through the conserved F or W. Each record gives: V gene, D gene, CDR3 length, clone size, J gene, CDR3 DNA, CDR3 protein. A D gene is named only where the DNA matches it firmly. Clone size is stated in some rows and not others, as once, few, many or a class when expanded.

TRBV5-1	TRBD1	15	-	TRBJ2-7	TGCGCCAGCAGCTTAGGGACAGGAGCTTATGGCGAGCAGTACTTC	CASSLGTGAYGEQYF
TRBV12-5	TRBD1	15	once	TRBJ2-2	TGTGCTAGTGGTCTGGGACAGGGGAACACCGGGGAGCTGTTTTTT	CASGLGQGNTGELFF
TRBV6-2/TRBV6-3	TRBD2	17	-	TRBJ2-7	TGTGCCAGCAGTCTCCGGACTAGCGGGGGCCTTTCCTACGAGCAGTACTTC	CASSLRTSGGLSYEQYF
TRBV28	-	14	-	TRBJ2-3	TGTGCCAGCAGTCCCGGGGGGCCAACAGATACGCAGTATTTT	CASSPGGPTDTQYF
TRBV4-1	-	16	-	TRBJ1-2	TGCGCCAGCAGCCAACACCTGACAGAAAACAACTATGGCTACACCTTC	CASSQHLTENNYGYTF
TRBV5-1	TRBD1	15	-	TRBJ2-1	TGCGCCAGCAGCGCCGGGACAGGGGGCGTCGATGAGCAGTTCTTC	CASSAGTGGVDEQFF
TRBV19	-	14	once	TRBJ2-2	TGTGCCAGTAGTATGATGGGCGGGGACGGGGAGCTGTTTTTT	CASSMMGGDGELFF
TRBV5-4	TRBD2	15	-	TRBJ2-1	TGTGCCAGCAGCTTGCGGGGGGGCCACTACAATGAGCAGTTCTTC	CASSLRGGHYNEQFF
TRBV14	-	13	-	TRBJ1-1	TGTGCCAGCAGCCAAGATCGGGGGGCCGAAGCTTTCTTT	CASSQDRGAEAFF
TRBV19	TRBD2	16	once	TRBJ2-3	TGTGCCAGTAGTATAGCCGGGACTACAAACACAGATACGCAGTATTTT	CASSIAGTTNTDTQYF
TRBV4-2	-	14	-	TRBJ2-5	TGTGCCAGCAGCCAGGGAGGGGGGGCAGAGACCCAGTACTTC	CASSQGGGAETQYF
TRBV5-1	-	14	few	TRBJ1-2	TGCGCCAGCAGCTTGGGTCAGGGAAACTATGGCTACACCTTC	CASSLGQGNYGYTF
TRBV7-8	-	16	once	TRBJ1-2	TGTGCCAGCAGCTCCCGGTGGGGGGAAACTAACTATGGCTACACCTTC	CASSSRWGETNYGYTF
TRBV2	TRBD1	13	-	TRBJ1-3	TGTGCCAGCAGTACAGGGGATGGAAACACCATATATTTT	CASSTGDGNTIYF
TRBV2	TRBD1	17	-	TRBJ2-5	TGTGCCAGCAGTGTCCCGGGGACAGGCCTATACCAAGAGACCCAGTACTTC	CASSVPGTGLYQETQYF
TRBV10-3	TRBD1	14	-	TRBJ1-3	TGTGCCACACAGGGGGGGGACTCTGGAAACACCATATATTTT	CATQGGDSGNTIYF
TRBV7-2	TRBD1	13	medium-sized	TRBJ2-7	TGTGCCAGCAGCTGGACAGGACGATACGAGCAGTACTTC	CASSWTGRYEQYF
TRBV7-3	TRBD2	16	-	TRBJ2-3	TGTGCCAGCAGCCATAGCGGGGGGGAGGTCACAGATACGCAGTATTTT	CASSHSGGEVTDTQYF
TRBV6-2/TRBV6-3	TRBD1	14	once	TRBJ1-4	TGTGCCAGCAGCGACAGGGGAACTAATGAAAAACTGTTTTTT	CASSDRGTNEKLFF
TRBV25-1	TRBD1	14	-	TRBJ1-2	TGTGCCAGCAGGGCGACAGGGGTAAACTATGGCTACACCTTC	CASRATGVNYGYTF
TRBV6-5	-	16	-	TRBJ1-2	TGTGCCAGCAGTTACCTGACCAGGGGAAGAGGCTATGGCTACACCTTC	CASSYLTRGRGYGYTF
TRBV12-3/TRBV12-4	-	11	-	TRBJ2-3	TGTGCCAGCACGGGAGAGGTTACGCAGTATTTT	CASTGEVTQYF
TRBV3-1/TRBV3-2	-	17	-	TRBJ2-5	TGTGCCAGCAGCCAAGAAGGGGGTTCGTATCGGCAAGAGACCCAGTACTTC	CASSQEGGSYRQETQYF
TRBV27	TRBD2	17	-	TRBJ2-3	TGTGCCAGCAGTTTATCGAGGGCTAGCGGGGGGCGGGATACGCAGTATTTT	CASSLSRASGGRDTQYF
TRBV5-6	-	14	-	TRBJ1-5	TGTGCCAGCAGCTTGGAAGGGGGAAATCAGCCCCAGCATTTT	CASSLEGGNQPQHF
TRBV5-1	TRBD1	13	-	TRBJ1-1	TGCGCCAGCGGACAGGGCTGGGACACTGAAGCTTTCTTT	CASGQGWDTEAFF
TRBV7-8	-	17	-	TRBJ2-1	TGTGCCAGCAGATTAAAGTACCGGGGGAGCTCCTACAATGAGCAGTTCTTC	CASRLKYRGSSYNEQFF
TRBV27	-	16	-	TRBJ1-1	TGTGCCAGCAGTTCTCTACCGGGGTATTCTGACACTGAAGCTTTCTTT	CASSSLPGYSDTEAFF
TRBV10-3	-	14	-	TRBJ1-1	TGTGCCATCAGTGAGGGCAGGATGAACACTGAAGCTTTCTTT	CAISEGRMNTEAFF
TRBV6-5	-	11	-	TRBJ1-6	TGTGCCAGCGCGCAAGAATCACCCCTCCACTTT	CASAQESPLHF
TRBV19	TRBD2	15	-	TRBJ2-5	TGTGCCAGTAGTGCGACTAGCGGGGGTTGGGAGACCCAGTACTTC	CASSATSGGWETQYF
TRBV7-2	TRBD1	16	-	TRBJ1-3	TGTGCCAGCAGTTACTCCGGGACAGGGGCTGGAAACACCATATATTTT	CASSYSGTGAGNTIYF
TRBV7-2	-	13	-	TRBJ2-2	TGTGCCAGCAGCTCAGTACACACCGGGGAGCTGTTTTTT	CASSSVHTGELFF
TRBV19	TRBD1	14	-	TRBJ1-5	TGTGCCAGCAACTCAGGGGGCCCCGGGGAGCCCCAGCATTTT	CASNSGGPGEPQHF
TRBV11-2	-	14	-	TRBJ1-6	TGTGCCAGCAGCTTTAATGGAGATTATTCACCCCTCCACTTT	CASSFNGDYSPLHF
TRBV6-5	-	11	-	TRBJ1-2	TGTGCCAGCACCATGAACTATGGCTACACCTTC	CASTMNYGYTF
TRBV6-1	-	15	-	TRBJ1-6	TGTGCCAGCAGTGAAGCGGCGGGAAAGAATTCACCCCTCCACTTT	CASSEAAGKNSPLHF
TRBV6-2/TRBV6-3	TRBD1	19	-	TRBJ2-5	TGTGCCAGCAGTTACCGAGCGACAGGGGACCCTGAAGGTGGAGAGACCCAGTACTTC	CASSYRATGDPEGGETQYF
TRBV12-3/TRBV12-4	-	13	once	TRBJ2-2	TGTGCCAGCAGTTTCGGGATAGGCGGGGAGCTGTTTTTT	CASSFGIGGELFF
TRBV5-5	-	15	once	TRBJ1-2	TGTGCCAGCAGCTTGGACTGGGGGGTCCTCTATGGCTACACCTTC	CASSLDWGVLYGYTF